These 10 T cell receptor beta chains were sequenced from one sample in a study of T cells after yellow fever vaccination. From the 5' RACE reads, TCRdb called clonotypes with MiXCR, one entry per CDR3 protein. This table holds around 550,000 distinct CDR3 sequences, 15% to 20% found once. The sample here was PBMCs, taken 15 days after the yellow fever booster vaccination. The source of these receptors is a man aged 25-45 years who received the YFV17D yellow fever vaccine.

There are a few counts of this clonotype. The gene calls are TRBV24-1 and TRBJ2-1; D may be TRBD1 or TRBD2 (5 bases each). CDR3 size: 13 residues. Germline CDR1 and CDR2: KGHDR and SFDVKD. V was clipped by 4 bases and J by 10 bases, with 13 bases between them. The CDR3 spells CATSEAKEGEQFF. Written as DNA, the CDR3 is TGTGCCACCAGTGAGGCGAAAGAGGGGGAGCAGTTCTTC.

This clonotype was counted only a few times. The CDR3 bases are TGTGCCAGCAGTTTAGCTTTCAACTACGAGCAGTACTTC. Its protein is CASSLAFNYEQYF. The V call is TRBV12-3 or TRBV12-4, the J call TRBJ2-7; D unclear. This CDR3 comprises 13 residues. Trimming took 0 bases from V and 3 from J, leaving 6 bases between them.

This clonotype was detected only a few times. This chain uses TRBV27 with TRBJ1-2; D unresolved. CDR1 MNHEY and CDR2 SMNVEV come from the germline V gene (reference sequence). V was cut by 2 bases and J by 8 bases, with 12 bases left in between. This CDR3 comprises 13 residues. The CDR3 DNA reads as TGTGCCAGCAGTTTAAGGACCGGAGGCGGCTACACCTTC. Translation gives CASSLRTGGGYTF.

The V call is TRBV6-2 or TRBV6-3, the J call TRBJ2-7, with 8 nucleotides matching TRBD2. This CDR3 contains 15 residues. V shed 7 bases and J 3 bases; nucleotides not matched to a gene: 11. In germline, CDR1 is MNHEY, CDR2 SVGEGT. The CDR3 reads CASTGGLVHLYEQYF. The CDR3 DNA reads TGTGCCAGCACGGGGGGACTAGTTCACCTCTACGAGCAGTACTTC.

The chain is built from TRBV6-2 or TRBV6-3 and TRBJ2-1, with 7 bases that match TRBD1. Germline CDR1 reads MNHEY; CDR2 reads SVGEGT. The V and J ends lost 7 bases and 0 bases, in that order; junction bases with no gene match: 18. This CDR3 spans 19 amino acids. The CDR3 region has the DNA TGTGCCAGCATCCAGTCTGGACAGGCCCCTCTTAGCTCCTACAATGAGCAGTTCTTC. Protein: CASIQSGQAPLSSYNEQFF.

The chain's CDR3 is CASSLGDPLLPLYEQYF. The CDR3 DNA reads TGTGCCAGCAGCTTAGGCGACCCTCTTCTGCCCCTCTACGAGCAGTACTTC. V usage is TRBV7-9 and J usage is TRBJ2-7; the D is unclear. Germline CDR1 reads SEHNR; CDR2 reads FQNEAQ (reference sequence). With 1 base removed from V and 3 bases from J, the gap between germline ends came to 19 bases. CDR3 length equals 17 residues.

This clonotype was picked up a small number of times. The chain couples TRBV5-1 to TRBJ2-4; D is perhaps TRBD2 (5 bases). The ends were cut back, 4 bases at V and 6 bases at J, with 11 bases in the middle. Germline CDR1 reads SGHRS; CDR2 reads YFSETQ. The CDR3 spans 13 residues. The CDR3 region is CASSTGEGNIQYF. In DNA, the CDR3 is TGCGCCAGCAGCACCGGAGAGGGAAACATTCAGTACTTC.

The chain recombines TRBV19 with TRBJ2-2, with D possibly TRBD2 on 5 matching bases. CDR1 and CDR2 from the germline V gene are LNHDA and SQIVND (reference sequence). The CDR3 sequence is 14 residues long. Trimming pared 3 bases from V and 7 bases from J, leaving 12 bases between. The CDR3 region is CASSMGNGIGELFF. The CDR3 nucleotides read TGTGCCAGTAGTATGGGGAACGGGATCGGGGAGCTGTTTTTT.

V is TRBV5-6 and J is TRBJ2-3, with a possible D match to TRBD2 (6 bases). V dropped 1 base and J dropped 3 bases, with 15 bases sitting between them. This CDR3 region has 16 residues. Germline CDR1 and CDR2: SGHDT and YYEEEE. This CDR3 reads CASSLLGNGGTDTQYF. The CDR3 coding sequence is TGTGCCAGCAGCTTGCTCGGTAACGGGGGTACAGATACGCAGTATTTT.

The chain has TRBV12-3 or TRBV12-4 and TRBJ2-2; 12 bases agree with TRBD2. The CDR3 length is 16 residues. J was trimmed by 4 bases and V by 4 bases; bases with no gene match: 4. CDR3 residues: CASSSPTSGSTGELFF. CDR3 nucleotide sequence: TGTGCCAGCAGTTCCCCGACTAGCGGGAGCACCGGGGAGCTGTTTTTT.